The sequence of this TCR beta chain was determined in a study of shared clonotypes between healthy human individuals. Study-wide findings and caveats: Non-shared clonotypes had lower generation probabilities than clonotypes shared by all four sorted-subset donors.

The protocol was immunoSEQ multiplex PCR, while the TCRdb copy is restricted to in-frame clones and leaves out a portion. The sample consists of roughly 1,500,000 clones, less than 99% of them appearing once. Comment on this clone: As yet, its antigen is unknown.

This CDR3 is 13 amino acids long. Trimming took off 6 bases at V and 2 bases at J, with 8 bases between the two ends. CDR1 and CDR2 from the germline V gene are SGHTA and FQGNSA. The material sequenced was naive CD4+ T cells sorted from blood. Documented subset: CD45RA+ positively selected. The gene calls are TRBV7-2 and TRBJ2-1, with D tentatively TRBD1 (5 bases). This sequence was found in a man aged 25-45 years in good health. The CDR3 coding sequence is TGTGCCAGCAGAAGGGGCACCTACAATGAGCAGTTCTTC. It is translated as CASRRGTYNEQFF.